The rows below give T cell receptor beta chains drawn from one sample of a study of STAT3 mutations in large granular lymphocyte leukemia. This table comes from immunoSEQ multiplex PCR, and its TCRdb copy is limited to in-frame clones, with some not included. The repertoire holds about 16,000 clones, with 70% to 90% as singletons. The sequenced material came from peripheral blood mononuclear cells. These receptors were obtained from a man aged 45-65 years with T-cell large granular lymphocyte leukemia. Some clones in this sample may be carry-over from other donors' samples. The CDR3 runs from the conserved cysteine through the conserved F or W. Fields, in order: CDR3 DNA, CDR3 protein, V gene, D gene, clone size, CDR3 length, J gene. A D gene is named only where the DNA matches it firmly. Expanded clones get a size class; other rows say once, few or many, or leave the size out.

CDR3nt: TGTGCCAGCAGCAGGGACACGCTCTACGAGCAGTACTTC
CDR3aa: CASSRDTLYEQYF
v_gene: TRBV2
d_gene: .
abundance: medium-sized
len: 13
j_gene: TRBJ2-7

CDR3nt: TGTGCCAGTAGGACACAGGGGGCCGGGCAGCCCCAGCATTTT
CDR3aa: CASRTQGAGQPQHF
v_gene: TRBV19
d_gene: TRBD1
abundance: .
len: 14
j_gene: TRBJ1-5

CDR3nt: TGTGCCACGTGGGGGCAGGGAGCCTACGAGCAGTACTTC
CDR3aa: CATWGQGAYEQYF
v_gene: TRBV28
d_gene: .
abundance: .
len: 13
j_gene: TRBJ2-7

CDR3nt: TGTGCCACTAAGCCCTTGACAGGGGGAAACACCGGGGAGCTGTTTTTT
CDR3aa: CATKPLTGGNTGELFF
v_gene: TRBV19
d_gene: TRBD1
abundance: .
len: 16
j_gene: TRBJ2-2

CDR3nt: TGCAGCGTTGGACCGGGCATCTACGAGCAGTACTTC
CDR3aa: CSVGPGIYEQYF
v_gene: TRBV29-1
d_gene: .
abundance: .
len: 12
j_gene: TRBJ2-7

CDR3nt: TGTGCCCACCCATCGGGGGCTAGCGCCTACGAGCAGTACTTC
CDR3aa: CAHPSGASAYEQYF
v_gene: TRBV27
d_gene: .
abundance: few
len: 14
j_gene: TRBJ2-7

CDR3nt: TGTGCCAGCAGCCCGAGCGGGAGCCCATCCTACGAGCAGTACTTC
CDR3aa: CASSPSGSPSYEQYF
v_gene: TRBV7-2
d_gene: TRBD2
abundance: .
len: 15
j_gene: TRBJ2-7

CDR3nt: TGTGCCAGCTCACCGGGGACAGAGTACGAGCAGTACTTC
CDR3aa: CASSPGTEYEQYF
v_gene: TRBV18
d_gene: TRBD1
abundance: .
len: 13
j_gene: TRBJ2-7

CDR3nt: TGCGCCAGCAGCCAAGACAATCGCAGGGACTTTATTCATGGACGAAACACCATATATTTT
CDR3aa: CASSQDNRRDFIHGRNTIYF
v_gene: TRBV4-3
d_gene: .
abundance: .
len: 20
j_gene: TRBJ1-3

CDR3nt: TGTGCCAGCAGCGACCGCAGGGCTTTGGGACAAGAGACCCAGTACTTC
CDR3aa: CASSDRRALGQETQYF
v_gene: TRBV5-4
d_gene: .
abundance: .
len: 16
j_gene: TRBJ2-5

CDR3nt: TGCAGCGTTGAGGTGGGACAGGAAGCCTACGAGCAGTACTTC
CDR3aa: CSVEVGQEAYEQYF
v_gene: TRBV29-1
d_gene: TRBD1
abundance: .
len: 14
j_gene: TRBJ2-7

CDR3nt: TGTGCCAGCAGCAAACGGAGTGAGGAGACCCAGTACTTC
CDR3aa: CASSKRSEETQYF
v_gene: TRBV21-1
d_gene: .
abundance: .
len: 13
j_gene: TRBJ2-5

CDR3nt: TGTGCCAGCAGCTTAGGAGCGGGCGGGTCATACAATGAGCAGTTCTTC
CDR3aa: CASSLGAGGSYNEQFF
v_gene: TRBV11-3
d_gene: .
abundance: .
len: 16
j_gene: TRBJ2-1

CDR3nt: TGTGCCAGCAGCTCGGAGATGGGGGAGCAGTACTTC
CDR3aa: CASSSEMGEQYF
v_gene: TRBV5-4
d_gene: .
abundance: .
len: 12
j_gene: TRBJ2-7

CDR3nt: TGCGCCAGCAGCGGGCTACAGGGATACGAGCAGTACTTC
CDR3aa: CASSGLQGYEQYF
v_gene: TRBV5-1
d_gene: .
abundance: .
len: 13
j_gene: TRBJ2-7

CDR3nt: TGTGCCAGCAGTTACGAGCAGTACTTC
CDR3aa: CASSYEQYF
v_gene: TRBV2
d_gene: .
abundance: few
len: 9
j_gene: TRBJ2-7

CDR3nt: TGTGCCAGCTCAACAGGGAGCACAGATACGCAGTATTTT
CDR3aa: CASSTGSTDTQYF
v_gene: TRBV18
d_gene: .
abundance: once
len: 13
j_gene: TRBJ2-3

CDR3nt: TGTGCCAGCAGCTTACGAGGGGGCCCTAATGAGCAGTTCTTC
CDR3aa: CASSLRGGPNEQFF
v_gene: TRBV5-4
d_gene: TRBD1
abundance: once
len: 14
j_gene: TRBJ2-1

CDR3nt: TGTGCCAGCAGTTTTATGGACCCGGGCTCCGCCTTCGCCCAGTACTTC
CDR3aa: CASSFMDPGSAFAQYF
v_gene: TRBV5-4
d_gene: .
abundance: .
len: 16
j_gene: TRBJ2-5

CDR3nt: TGCGCCAGCAGCCAAGATAAGGAGCGGGGGGGCACAGATACGCAGTATTTT
CDR3aa: CASSQDKERGGTDTQYF
v_gene: TRBV4-1
d_gene: TRBD2
abundance: .
len: 17
j_gene: TRBJ2-3

CDR3nt: TGTGCCAGCAGCTCCTCTCCGGTCGAGCAGTACTTC
CDR3aa: CASSSSPVEQYF
v_gene: TRBV11-3
d_gene: .
abundance: .
len: 12
j_gene: TRBJ2-7

CDR3nt: TGCGCCAGCAGCCCCTGGACTAGCAGCGATGAGCAGTTCTTC
CDR3aa: CASSPWTSSDEQFF
v_gene: TRBV5-1
d_gene: TRBD2
abundance: .
len: 14
j_gene: TRBJ2-1

CDR3nt: TGTGCCAGCAGCTGGGGGACAGGGGGCAATCAGCCCCAGCATTTT
CDR3aa: CASSWGTGGNQPQHF
v_gene: TRBV7-9
d_gene: TRBD1
abundance: .
len: 15
j_gene: TRBJ1-5

CDR3nt: TGTGCCAGCAGCTTAGGTCCACGGGCTGGCTATGGCTACACCTTC
CDR3aa: CASSLGPRAGYGYTF
v_gene: TRBV13
d_gene: .
abundance: .
len: 15
j_gene: TRBJ1-2

CDR3nt: TGTGCCAGCAGTTACTCAGTAGGGGACGCGGAAGAGACCCAGTACTTC
CDR3aa: CASSYSVGDAEETQYF
v_gene: TRBV6-5
d_gene: .
abundance: .
len: 16
j_gene: TRBJ2-5

CDR3nt: TGTGCCAGCAGCGTAGATTCTCTCGGGGGGCAGTATTTT
CDR3aa: CASSVDSLGGQYF
v_gene: TRBV9
d_gene: .
abundance: few
len: 13
j_gene: TRBJ2-3

CDR3nt: TGTGCCATCAGTGAGAGTCCGCCAGGTTCGAGGGAGCAGTACTTC
CDR3aa: CAISESPPGSREQYF
v_gene: TRBV10-3
d_gene: .
abundance: .
len: 15
j_gene: TRBJ2-7

CDR3nt: TGTGCCAGCAGTTATGGGACTAGCGGAACCTACGAGCAGTACTTC
CDR3aa: CASSYGTSGTYEQYF
v_gene: TRBV6-5
d_gene: TRBD2
abundance: .
len: 15
j_gene: TRBJ2-7

CDR3nt: TGTGCCAGCAGCTTATACAATGAGCAGTTCTTC
CDR3aa: CASSLYNEQFF
v_gene: TRBV5-6
d_gene: .
abundance: .
len: 11
j_gene: TRBJ2-1

CDR3nt: TGTGCCAGCATCAACAGGGGGAACACTGAAGCTTTCTTT
CDR3aa: CASINRGNTEAFF
v_gene: TRBV6-1
d_gene: TRBD1
abundance: .
len: 13
j_gene: TRBJ1-1

CDR3nt: TGTGCCTGGAGCGTCGGGACAGGGGTAATCTACGAGCAGTACTTC
CDR3aa: CAWSVGTGVIYEQYF
v_gene: TRBV30
d_gene: TRBD1
abundance: .
len: 15
j_gene: TRBJ2-7

CDR3nt: TGTGCCAGTAGTATTAAGGGACAGGGGGCTAACTATGGCTACACCTTC
CDR3aa: CASSIKGQGANYGYTF
v_gene: TRBV19
d_gene: TRBD1
abundance: .
len: 16
j_gene: TRBJ1-2

CDR3nt: TGTGCCAGCAGCGTAGGGACAGTAGGCTCCTACGAGCAGTACTTC
CDR3aa: CASSVGTVGSYEQYF
v_gene: TRBV9
d_gene: .
abundance: .
len: 15
j_gene: TRBJ2-7

CDR3nt: TGTGCCAGCAGCTTACCTCTGAGGACAGTCCTCTACTTC
CDR3aa: CASSLPLRTVLYF
v_gene: TRBV7-9
d_gene: .
abundance: once
len: 13
j_gene: TRBJ2-7

CDR3nt: TGTGCTAGCAGCTTAACTGGGTACAGGCCCGCCGGCAACTACGAGCAGTACTTC
CDR3aa: CASSLTGYRPAGNYEQYF
v_gene: TRBV7-7
d_gene: .
abundance: .
len: 18
j_gene: TRBJ2-7

CDR3nt: TGTGCCAGCAGCTTACCAGGGGTAGGCTATGGCTACACCTTC
CDR3aa: CASSLPGVGYGYTF
v_gene: TRBV7-9
d_gene: .
abundance: .
len: 14
j_gene: TRBJ1-2

CDR3nt: TGCGCCAGCAGCTTGGGGCAGGGTCTGAGCGAGCAGTACTTC
CDR3aa: CASSLGQGLSEQYF
v_gene: TRBV5-1
d_gene: .
abundance: once
len: 14
j_gene: TRBJ2-7

CDR3nt: TGTGCCAGCAGCTTAGCCGGGACAGGGGGCCACGAGCAGTACTTC
CDR3aa: CASSLAGTGGHEQYF
v_gene: TRBV7-6
d_gene: TRBD1
abundance: .
len: 15
j_gene: TRBJ2-7

CDR3nt: TGTGCCAGCAGTTCCGCGAAAGGGGCTGCTAATGAAAAACTGTTTTTT
CDR3aa: CASSSAKGAANEKLFF
v_gene: TRBV28
d_gene: .
abundance: .
len: 16
j_gene: TRBJ1-4

CDR3nt: TGCGCCAGCAGGGGGGGGTTAAGGGGGACTGAAGCTTTCTTT
CDR3aa: CASRGGLRGTEAFF
v_gene: TRBV4-1
d_gene: .
abundance: .
len: 14
j_gene: TRBJ1-1

CDR3nt: TGTGCCAGCTCACCACAGACCAGGACAGTGAACACTGAAGCTTTCTTT
CDR3aa: CASSPQTRTVNTEAFF
v_gene: TRBV18
d_gene: .
abundance: .
len: 16
j_gene: TRBJ1-1

CDR3nt: TGTGCCAGCATTCCCCGAGGTAGCGGGAGGTACGAGCAGTACTTC
CDR3aa: CASIPRGSGRYEQYF
v_gene: TRBV28
d_gene: TRBD2
abundance: .
len: 15
j_gene: TRBJ2-7

CDR3nt: TGCGCCAGCAGCACCGGGACAGGGAGAGAGACCCAGTACTTC
CDR3aa: CASSTGTGRETQYF
v_gene: TRBV5-1
d_gene: TRBD1
abundance: .
len: 14
j_gene: TRBJ2-5

CDR3nt: TGTGCCAGCAACCTCGACAGGGAGACCCAGTACTTC
CDR3aa: CASNLDRETQYF
v_gene: TRBV7-2
d_gene: .
abundance: .
len: 12
j_gene: TRBJ2-5

CDR3nt: TGTGCCAGCAGGTTAGGCAGGGGACCCTACAATGAGCAGTTCTTC
CDR3aa: CASRLGRGPYNEQFF
v_gene: TRBV7-2
d_gene: .
abundance: .
len: 15
j_gene: TRBJ2-1

CDR3nt: TGTGCCAGTACCCTCGATGTGAACACTGAAGCTTTCTTT
CDR3aa: CASTLDVNTEAFF
v_gene: TRBV19
d_gene: .
abundance: .
len: 13
j_gene: TRBJ1-1

CDR3nt: TGTGCCACCAGCAGAGATCTAAGTAGCGGGGGCCAAGAGACCCAGTACTTC
CDR3aa: CATSRDLSSGGQETQYF
v_gene: TRBV15
d_gene: TRBD2
abundance: .
len: 17
j_gene: TRBJ2-5

CDR3nt: TGTGCCAGCAAGAGGGTCCAAGAGACCCAGTACTTC
CDR3aa: CASKRVQETQYF
v_gene: TRBV6-1
d_gene: .
abundance: .
len: 12
j_gene: TRBJ2-5

CDR3nt: TGCGCCAGCAGCCAAGCGGGACTAGCGGGAGTTGGTACCGGGGAGCTGTTTTTT
CDR3aa: CASSQAGLAGVGTGELFF
v_gene: TRBV4-1
d_gene: TRBD2
abundance: .
len: 18
j_gene: TRBJ2-2

CDR3nt: TGTGCCAGCAGCGGACGGGACTTCTACCGGCATGGGGATACGCAGTATTTT
CDR3aa: CASSGRDFYRHGDTQYF
v_gene: TRBV9
d_gene: .
abundance: .
len: 17
j_gene: TRBJ2-3

CDR3nt: TGCAGCGTTGGGGAAAATCAGCCCCAGCATTTT
CDR3aa: CSVGENQPQHF
v_gene: TRBV29-1
d_gene: .
abundance: .
len: 11
j_gene: TRBJ1-5